The TCR beta chain under discussion was sequenced for a study of blood T cells in healthy people across ages. Then a second PCR, running about 7 to 11 cycles, was carried out with a sample-barcoded 5' primer and a J-beta primer mix. TCRdb ran MiXCR on the 5' RACE reads and lists one entry per CDR3 protein. The sample lists about 1.5 million distinct CDR3 sequences; 35% to 45% were seen once. Germline-derived CDR1 and CDR2 are GTSNPN and SVGIG (reference sequence). This CDR3 region has 14 residues. This sequence originates from a woman aged 18-35 years in good health. The sample comprised blood. The chain uses TRBV30 and TRBJ2-7, with 7 bases fitting TRBD2. The J call may be wrong; the DNA end is better matched by TRBJ2-5. The CDR3 here is CAWSVPSGEETQYF. The CDR3 coding sequence is TGTGCCTGGAGTGTACCAAGCGGGGAGGAGACCCAGTACTTC.